These 11 T cell receptor beta chains originate from one sample sequenced in a study of Ad26.COV2.S vaccination and SARS-CoV-2 variants. Treatment indicated: around 19 received Ad26.COV2.S at low or high dose, single or two shots; roughly 5 received placebo; per-sample allocation not given. Sample collection was performed on day 63 after the first vaccine or placebo injection. The method was immunoSEQ multiplex PCR; TCRdb's version includes in-frame clones alone and lacks a portion of them. The sample lists roughly 700,000 clones, roughly 90% occurring once. This material consisted of peripheral blood, taken in a trial of Ad26.COV2.S vaccine versus placebo. These receptors all stem from a person aged 18 to 59 who received the Ad26.COV2.S COVID-19 vaccine or a placebo.

The J gene is TRBJ2-1, the V gene TRBV5-4; D is uncertain. Germline values: CDR1 SGHNT, CDR2 YYREEE (reference sequence). V was clipped by 4 bases and J by 0 bases, with 14 bases between them. CDR3 size: 16 residues. The CDR3 nucleotides read TGTGCCAGCAGCCGGAGCGTAGTGAGCTCCTACAATGAGCAGTTCTTC. Residues: CASSRSVVSSYNEQFF.

This chain joins TRBV11-3 and TRBJ2-1; 9 positions match TRBD2. Germline assignment: CDR1 SGHNT and CDR2 YENEEA. The CDR3 runs to 15 residues. With 5 bases clipped from V and 9 bases from J, the junction kept 11 bases outside the gene matches. The CDR3 loop is CASSLSGSGPGEQFF. The CDR3 DNA follows: TGTGCCAGCAGCCTTAGCGGGAGTGGACCGGGTGAGCAGTTCTTC.

On this clone: Other DNA sequences in the sample encode the same CDR3. CDR3 in amino acids: CASSPSLNTEAFF. The CDR3 DNA is TGTGCCAGCTCCCCGAGTTTGAACACTGAAGCTTTCTTT. The chain combines TRBV18 with TRBJ1-1; D is undetermined. Per germline, CDR1 KGHSH and CDR2 LQKENI. Deletions cut 6 bases from V and 0 bases from J, with 8 bases between. The CDR3 sequence is 13 residues long.

The gene calls are TRBV27 and TRBJ2-3; the D gene is possibly TRBD1 (6 bases). This CDR3 has 16 residues. The germline V gene encodes CDR1 MNHEY and CDR2 SMNVEV (reference sequence). Trimming pared 4 bases from V and 3 bases from J, leaving 17 bases between. The CDR3 region is CASSSPGHMRTDTQYF. The CDR3 DNA sequence: TGTGCCAGCAGTTCACCGGGACACATGCGAACAGATACGCAGTATTTT.

This chain links TRBV7-2 with TRBJ2-2; 12 bases match TRBD2. The CDR3 loop spans 16 amino acids. V dropped 5 bases and J dropped 4; count of bases not matched to a gene: 5. CDR1 SGHTA and CDR2 FQGNSA come from the germline V gene. The DNA of the CDR3 is TGTGCCAGCAGCACCCTAGCGGGGGGGAGCACCGGGGAGCTGTTTTTT. Protein product: CASSTLAGGSTGELFF.

V usage is TRBV10-3 and J usage is TRBJ1-2; D not certain. The CDR3 runs 14 residues. Germline V gene data show CDR1 as ENHRY and CDR2 as SYGVKD. V was trimmed by 2 bases and J by 4 bases, leaving 11 bases between them. As DNA, the CDR3 is TGTGCCATCAGTGAGGACTCTGACGGCTATGGCTACACCTTC. This sequence encodes CAISEDSDGYGYTF.

Regarding this clone: Other DNA variants within this sample encode the same CDR3. The V call is TRBV19, the J call TRBJ1-5; no definite D call. The length of the CDR3 is 12 residues. Trimming left V 6 bases short and J 1 base short, with 4 bases between. Germline values: CDR1 LNHDA, CDR2 SQIVND (reference sequence). The CDR3 DNA reads TGTGCCAGTAGGACAAGCAATCAGCCCCAGCATTTT. It codes for CASRTSNQPQHF.

The V and J genes are TRBV9 and TRBJ1-1, with a tentative D call TRBD1 (5 bases). Between the trimmed V and J ends, which lost 0 bases and 1 base, there was a span of 10 bases. This CDR3 spans 15 amino acids. The germline gives CDR1 SGDLS, CDR2 YYNGEE. CDR3 sequence: CASSVDAGQNTEAFF. The DNA for the CDR3 is TGTGCCAGCAGCGTAGATGCAGGGCAGAACACTGAAGCTTTCTTT. The full variable domain, with the rest looked up from reference TRBV9 and TRBJ1-1, is DSGVTQTPKHLITATGQRVTLRCSPRSGDLSVYWYQQSLDQGLQFLIQYYNGEERAKGNILERFSAQQFPDLHSELNLSSLELGDSALYFCASSVDAGQNTEAFFGQGTRLTVV.

This chain uses TRBV27 with TRBJ2-5; D remains unclear. Trimming stripped 1 base from V and 2 bases from J, with 5 bases between. The CDR3 consists of 13 residues. Germline loops: CDR1 MNHEY, CDR2 SMNVEV (reference sequence). The CDR3, as DNA: TGTGCCAGCAGTTTATACGAGCAAGAGACCCAGTACTTC. Residues: CASSLYEQETQYF.

In the case of this clone: Other DNA sequences in this specimen translate into the identical CDR3. This chain uses TRBV6-5 with TRBJ1-5; maybe TRBD1 (5 bases). Germline CDR1 is MNHEY and CDR2 is SVGAGI. Trimming took 3 bases from V and 4 from J, leaving 10 bases between them. This CDR3 has 14 residues. The CDR3 DNA reads TGTGCCAGCAGTTATGGGCAGGGAAATCAGCCCCAGCATTTT. Amino acid sequence: CASSYGQGNQPQHF.

The CDR3 region has the DNA TGTGCCACTAGACTAGCGGCCTCCTACGAGCAGTACTTC. Protein: CATRLAASYEQYF. The chain carries TRBV19 and TRBJ2-7, with TRBD2 matching 9 bases. V dropped 10 bases and J dropped 0; count of bases not matched to a gene: 4. Germline V gene lookup returns CDR1 LNHDA and CDR2 SQIVND (reference sequence). The CDR3 is 13 amino acids.